This TCR beta chain comes out of a study of blood T cells in healthy people across ages. In the study overall: Per every two T cells, about one barcoded beta molecule was captured by template switching.

Findings and caveats of the study: Calculation of diversity from one million T cells yielded estimates considered to be underestimates. Roughly linear declines in TCR beta diversity per million T cells occurred with age. The study found more naive CD4+ cells and higher diversity in long-lived than aged donors.

Primers used in a second PCR of roughly 6 to 11 cycles were a sample-barcoded 5' primer and a J-beta primer mix. TCRdb reanalysed the 5' RACE reads using MiXCR and keeps one entry per CDR3 protein. The sample yields about 680,000 distinct CDR3 sequences, 49% seen once. The germline V gene has CDR1 SGHRS and CDR2 YFSETQ. V was cut by 4 bases and J by 5 bases, with 18 bases left in between. The CDR3 length is 15 residues. As for this clonotype: The antigen is undetermined.

The chain carries TRBV5-1 and TRBJ2-5; tentative D call: TRBD1 (5 bases). Sequencing was done on a sample of blood. The source is a woman aged 55-70 years in good health. This chain's CDR3 is CASSPDGQLLETQYF. The CDR3 region has the DNA TGCGCCAGCAGCCCGGATGGACAACTCCTTGAGACCCAGTACTTC. Full variable domain (outside the CDR3, taken from reference TRBV5-1 and TRBJ2-5): KAGVTQTPRYLIKTRGQQVTLSCSPISGHRSVSWYQQTPGQGLQFLFEYFSETQRNKGNFPGRFSGRQFSNSRSEMNVSTLELGDSALYLCASSPDGQLLETQYFGPGTRLLVL.